This entry features one T cell receptor beta chain sequence. Assay used: immunoSEQ multiplex PCR; TCRdb lists only in-frame clones, some missing. The sample has roughly 24,000 clones; approximately 77% are singletons. This sample was taken from a study of radiotherapy plus CTLA-4 blockade in lung cancer. Study at large: Objective responses emerged in under 20% of patients, and roughly 30% attained disease control.

The V gene end was trimmed by 0 bases and the J gene end by 6 bases; junction bases not matched to a gene: 8. In germline, CDR1 is SGDLS, CDR2 YYNGEE. The CDR3 totals 17 residues. The chain links TRBV9 to TRBJ2-2; 10 positions match TRBD1. The material was peripheral blood, obtained from a patient treated with radiotherapy plus ipilimumab. The receptor comes from a human donor with non-small cell lung cancer that progressed on radiotherapy plus ipilimumab. The CDR3 loop is CASSVGGDRGVPGELFF. Here the CDR3 DNA reads TGTGCCAGCAGCGTAGGGGGGGACAGGGGAGTTCCCGGGGAGCTGTTTTTT.